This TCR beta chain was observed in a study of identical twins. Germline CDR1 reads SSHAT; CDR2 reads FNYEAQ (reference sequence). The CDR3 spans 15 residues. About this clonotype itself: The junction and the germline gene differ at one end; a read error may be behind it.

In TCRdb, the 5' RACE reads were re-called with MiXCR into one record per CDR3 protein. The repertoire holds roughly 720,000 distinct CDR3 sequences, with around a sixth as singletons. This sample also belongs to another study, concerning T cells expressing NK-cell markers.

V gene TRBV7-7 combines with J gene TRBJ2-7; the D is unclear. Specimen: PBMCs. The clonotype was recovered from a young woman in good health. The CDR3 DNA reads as TGTGCTAGCAGCTTAGGCGTCACCCCAAACTACGAGCAGTACTTC. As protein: CASSLGVTPNYEQYF. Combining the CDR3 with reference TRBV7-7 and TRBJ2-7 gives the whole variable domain GAGVSQSPRYKVTKRGQDVTLRCDPISSHATLYWYQQALGQGPEFLTYFNYEAQPDKSGLPSDRFSAERPEGSISTLTIQRTEQRDSAMYRCASSLGVTPNYEQYFGPGTRLTVT.